The 10 T cell receptor beta chains in this list originate from one sample, sequenced in a study of Ad26.COV2.S vaccination and SARS-CoV-2 variants. As to treatment: 19 received Ad26.COV2.S at low or high dose, single or two shots; roughly five received placebo; per-sample allocation not given. At day 63 after the first vaccine or placebo injection, samples were drawn. Only in-frame clones appear in the TCRdb table, and some are missing; sequencing was by immunoSEQ multiplex PCR. The data contain under 600,000 clones, 89% of them seen just once; the ten biggest clones take up around 1.6%. The specimen comprised peripheral blood, sampled in a trial of Ad26.COV2.S vaccine versus placebo. Source of these receptors: a person between 18 and 65 years old who received the Ad26.COV2.S COVID-19 vaccine or a placebo.

The chain recombines TRBV7-9 with TRBJ2-1, with a tentative D call TRBD1 (6 bases). The germline V gene encodes CDR1 SEHNR and CDR2 FQNEAQ (reference sequence). The CDR3 runs to 11 residues. Trimming left V 8 bases short and J 10 bases short, with 12 bases between. CDR3 DNA sequence: TGTGCCAGCTCCCGTCAGGGGGAGCAGTTCTTC. Amino acids: CASSRQGEQFF.

The chain couples TRBV4-2 to TRBJ1-2, with 7 bases identical to TRBD1. The CDR3 is made up of 18 amino acids. The V gene end was trimmed by 0 bases and the J gene end by 4 bases; junction bases not matched to a gene: 14. Germline values: CDR1 LGHNA, CDR2 YNFKEQ. CDR3 coding DNA: TGTGCCAGCAGCCAAGACTACCTAAGGACAGGCTCAGGCTATGGCTACACCTTC. Translated: CASSQDYLRTGSGYGYTF.

The V call is TRBV18, the J call TRBJ1-1, with unresolved D. The CDR3 covers 16 residues. Germline assignment: CDR1 KGHSH and CDR2 LQKENI. Between the trimmed V and J ends, which lost 5 bases and 4 bases, there was a span of 20 bases. The CDR3 reads CASSNSPGSDLTEAFF. The CDR3 DNA follows: TGTGCCAGCTCAAATTCGCCGGGATCCGACCTCACTGAAGCTTTCTTT.

The CDR3 loop reads CASSDSIGTRLEGYTF. The CDR3 coding sequence is TGTGCCAGCAGTGACTCGATAGGCACTCGTTTGGAGGGCTACACCTTC. This chain joins TRBV6-4 and TRBJ1-2, with unresolved D. V was cut by 0 bases and J by 8 bases, with 19 bases left in between. This CDR3 is 16 amino acids long. Germline V CDR1 and CDR2: MRHNA, SNTAGT.

J is TRBJ1-6 and V is TRBV6-5, with 7 bases matching TRBD1. Per germline, CDR1 MNHEY and CDR2 SVGAGI. Unmatched junction bases numbered 7, after V lost 7 bases and J lost 7 bases. The CDR3 is made up of 14 amino acids. The CDR3 spells CASIESGQNSPLHF. The CDR3 DNA reads as TGTGCCAGCATAGAGTCGGGACAGAATTCACCCCTCCACTTT.

V gene TRBV7-8 combines with J gene TRBJ2-3; the D gene is possibly TRBD1 (6 bases). With 6 bases removed from V and 0 bases from J, the gap between germline ends came to 16 bases. The length of the CDR3 is 16 residues. The germline V gene has CDR1 SGHVS and CDR2 FQNEAQ. The CDR3 DNA follows: TGTGCCAGCAGACTCTTACAGGGACCTAGCACAGATACGCAGTATTTT. It translates to CASRLLQGPSTDTQYF.

The CDR3 nucleotides read TGTGCCAGCAGTTGGACAGGGGGAAGCAATGAGCAGTTCTTC. Encoded protein: CASSWTGGSNEQFF. The chain couples TRBV28 to TRBJ2-1; 10 bases match TRBD1. Germline V CDR1 and CDR2: MDHEN, SYDVKM. V dropped 4 bases and J dropped 6; count of bases not matched to a gene: 3. The CDR3 has 14 residues.

The chain is built from TRBV7-3 and TRBJ2-1, with 13 nucleotides matching TRBD2. Germline CDR1 reads SGHTA; CDR2 reads FQGTGA. The CDR3 covers 15 residues. V trimming: 4 bases; J trimming: 6 bases; junction bases outside the gene matches: 3. This CDR3 reads CASSSGLAGSNEQFF. CDR3 DNA: TGTGCCAGCAGCTCGGGACTAGCGGGGTCCAATGAGCAGTTCTTC.

In this sample, this clone turned up a few times. The gene calls are TRBV27 and TRBJ1-5; tentatively, D is TRBD1 (5 bases). The CDR3 runs 17 residues. Per germline, CDR1 MNHEY and CDR2 SMNVEV (reference sequence). Trimming left V 4 bases short and J 4 bases short, with 20 bases between. The CDR3 DNA follows: TGTGCCAGCAGTTCCCTCAGGGTCGGATTAGGAAATCAGCCCCAGCATTTT. It is translated as CASSSLRVGLGNQPQHF.

The chain uses TRBV7-2 and TRBJ2-1, with unresolved D. Germline lookup yields CDR1 SGHTA and CDR2 FQGNSA. V was cut by 5 bases and J by 6 bases, with 11 bases left in between. The CDR3 loop spans 13 amino acids. CDR3 coding DNA: TGTGCCAGCAGCGCCCTAGTACCCAATGAGCAGTTCTTC. It yields the protein CASSALVPNEQFF.